Below are 20 T cell receptor beta chains sequenced from a single sample in a study of T-cell reconstitution after alpha-beta-depleted transplantation in children. Unique molecular identifiers were built into the TCRbeta library. Using its own MiXCR run on the PCR reads, TCRdb lists one record per CDR3 protein. The repertoire has about 980,000 distinct CDR3 sequences, about 29% of them found once; the top ten carry about 28%. The sequences come from PBMCs, mostly from graft donor cells, collected 360 days after TCRalphabeta/CD19-depleted stem cell transplant. The receptors derive from a boy under three years old who had a stem cell transplant for SCID, so the T cells may come from the graft donor.

The DNA for the CDR3 is TGTGCCAGCACCGACAGGTTCTCCTCCTACGAGCAGTACTTC. Protein sequence: CASTDRFSSYEQYF. This chain links TRBV2 with TRBJ2-7, with D tentatively TRBD1 (6 bases). Germline CDR1 reads SNHLY; CDR2 reads FYNNEI. V was trimmed by 7 bases and J by 0 bases, leaving 13 bases between them. CDR3 size: 14 residues.

A few counts support this clonotype. The chain is built from TRBV9 and TRBJ2-1; either TRBD1 or TRBD2 may fit D (5 bases each). The CDR3 runs 16 residues. The germline gives CDR1 SGDLS, CDR2 YYNGEE. Trimming cost V 3 bases and J 5 bases, with 18 bases left between them. CDR3 sequence: CASSGGPAVLNNEQFF. The CDR3 DNA reads as TGTGCCAGCAGCGGGGGACCGGCCGTATTGAACAATGAGCAGTTCTTC.

The chain links TRBV5-1 to TRBJ1-2; the D gene is possibly TRBD1 (6 bases). Trimming removed 4 bases at V and 3 bases at J, with 10 bases between. The CDR3 loop spans 13 amino acids. Germline V CDR1 and CDR2: SGHRS, YFSETQ. For the CDR3, the DNA is TGCGCCAGCAGCGGGACACCGGACTATGGCTACACCTTC. This encodes CASSGTPDYGYTF.

Ten or more counts support this clonotype. Mismatch with germline at one junction end may stem from a read error. The chain recombines TRBV5-1 with TRBJ1-1, with no clear D. This CDR3 spans 13 amino acids. The germline V gene has CDR1 SGHRS and CDR2 YFSETQ. DNA for the CDR3: TGTGCCAGCAGTTTAGTCCGAAACACTGAAGCTTTCTTT. This encodes CASSLVRNTEAFF.

This clonotype has only a few counts. The V gene is TRBV5-1, the J gene TRBJ2-5, with D hard to call. Trimming removed 4 bases at V and 5 bases at J, with 12 bases between. CDR1 is SGHRS, CDR2 YFSETQ, per germline. The CDR3 sequence is 13 residues long. CDR3 region: CASSTTRRETQYF. DNA for the CDR3: TGCGCCAGCAGCACGACCCGACGGGAGACCCAGTACTTC. Based on the CDR3 plus reference TRBV5-1 and TRBJ2-5, the full variable domain is KAGVTQTPRYLIKTRGQQVTLSCSPISGHRSVSWYQQTPGQGLQFLFEYFSETQRNKGNFPGRFSGRQFSNSRSEMNVSTLELGDSALYLCASSTTRRETQYFGPGTRLLVL.

This chain connects TRBV6-5 to TRBJ2-2; TRBD2 agrees at 9 bases. V was clipped by 2 bases and J by 0 bases; unmatched bases: 4. The CDR3 spans 17 residues. Germline V gene data show CDR1 as MNHEY and CDR2 as SVGAGI. In DNA form, the CDR3 reads TGTGCCAGCAGTTACAGGAGACTAGCGGCGAACACCGGGGAGCTGTTTTTT. Its protein product is CASSYRRLAANTGELFF.

V is TRBV7-9 and J is TRBJ1-1; maybe TRBD1 (5 bases). Deletions cut 2 bases from V and 1 base from J, with 14 bases between. Germline CDR1 is SEHNR and CDR2 is FQNEAQ (reference sequence). There are 16 residues in the CDR3. CDR3 sequence reads: CASSLRLGEGNTEAFF. Here the CDR3 DNA reads TGTGCCAGCAGCTTACGTCTGGGGGAAGGGAACACTGAAGCTTTCTTT.

This clonotype was observed a handful of times. This chain joins TRBV6-2 or TRBV6-3 and TRBJ2-3, with 10 bases lining up with TRBD2. CDR1 is MNHEY and CDR2 is SVGEGT in the germline V gene. CDR3 length: 15 amino acids. The V segment lost 7 bases and the J segment 3 bases; nucleotides outside the gene matches: 7. As DNA, the CDR3 is TGTGCCAGCACCCCACTAGCGGGAAGGACAGATACGCAGTATTTT. Translated, it gives CASTPLAGRTDTQYF.

The chain has TRBV6-2 or TRBV6-3 and TRBJ1-2; a possible D gene is TRBD1 (5 bases). Trimming removed 2 bases at V and 5 bases at J, with 18 bases between. Looked up from germline, CDR1 is MNHEY and CDR2 is SVGEGT. The CDR3 is 16 amino acids. The CDR3 DNA reads as TGTGCCAGCAGTTACGGCTACGGGCGAGGGGATTATGGCTACACCTTC. This encodes CASSYGYGRGDYGYTF.

This chain links TRBV2 with TRBJ2-4, with D perhaps TRBD1 or TRBD2 (6 bases each). V was cut by 9 bases and J by 0 bases, with 15 bases left in between. Germline V gene lookup returns CDR1 SNHLY and CDR2 FYNNEI. CDR3 length equals 15 residues. As DNA, the CDR3 is TGTGCCAGTAGCGCACAGGGACTAGCCAAAAACATTCAGTACTTC. The encoded protein is CASSAQGLAKNIQYF.

The chain joins TRBV9 to TRBJ2-7; 7 positions match TRBD1. Trimming took 0 bases from V and 2 from J; bases not matched to a gene: 5. Germline V lookup: CDR1 SGDLS, CDR2 YYNGEE. This CDR3 contains 15 residues. The CDR3 nucleotides are TGTGCCAGCAGCGTAGGACAGGGTAGCACCTACGAGCAGTACTTC. Translation: CASSVGQGSTYEQYF. The full variable domain, in which reference TRBV9 and TRBJ2-7 provide the parts outside the CDR3, is DSGVTQTPKHLITATGQRVTLRCSPRSGDLSVYWYQQSLDQGLQFLIQYYNGEERAKGNILERFSAQQFPDLHSELNLSSLELGDSALYFCASSVGQGSTYEQYFGPGTRLTVT.

The chain joins TRBV12-3 or TRBV12-4 to TRBJ2-2; perhaps TRBD1 as D (5 bases). The V end lost 0 bases, the J end lost 6 bases, and 8 bases lay between the germline ends. The length of the CDR3 is 14 residues. CDR3 sequence: CASSLARVAGELFF. The CDR3 bases are TGTGCCAGCAGTTTAGCCAGGGTGGCCGGGGAGCTGTTTTTT.

This clonotype was counted only a few times. The chain joins TRBV6-1 to TRBJ1-5; D is uncertain. CDR1 is MNHNS, CDR2 SASEGT, per germline. V lost 2 bases to trimming and J lost 1 base, with 12 bases between them. CDR3 length: 16 residues. The CDR3 protein is CASSEWRGLSNQPQHF. CDR3 sequence (DNA): TGTGCCAGCAGTGAATGGAGAGGGTTGAGCAATCAGCCCCAGCATTTT.

This clonotype was seen a handful of times. The chain links TRBV20-1 to TRBJ1-2; 7 nucleotides agree with TRBD1. V was pared by 5 bases and J by 5 bases, with 5 bases of the junction left unmatched. Germline loops: CDR1 DFQATT, CDR2 SNEGSKA (reference sequence). This CDR3 is 12 amino acids long. For the CDR3, the DNA is TGCAGTGCTGCTACAGGGGTATATGGCTACACCTTC. It translates to CSAATGVYGYTF.

The chain links TRBV10-3 to TRBJ2-7; D ambiguous. This CDR3 region has 13 residues. V lost 4 bases, J lost 4 bases, and 11 bases lay in between. Germline loops: CDR1 ENHRY, CDR2 SYGVKD. Written as DNA, the CDR3 is TGTGCCATCAGTGCTGACCGAGGTTACGAGCAGTACTTC. The encoded protein is CAISADRGYEQYF.

The V call is TRBV9, the J call TRBJ2-7; D is unclear. Germline lookup yields CDR1 SGDLS and CDR2 YYNGEE. The V gene lost 0 bases and the J gene lost 4 bases, with 11 bases spanning the gap. The CDR3 is 14 amino acids. CDR3 DNA sequence: TGTGCCAGCAGCGTAGCGGTAGGGCAGTACGAGCAGTACTTC. Translated: CASSVAVGQYEQYF.

This clonotype was recorded many times. The V call is TRBV9, the J call TRBJ2-3; D unclear. The germline V gene has CDR1 SGDLS and CDR2 YYNGEE. The CDR3 is 12 amino acids. Trimming stripped 5 bases from V and 0 bases from J, with 4 bases between. The CDR3 loop is CASSASTDTQYF. The CDR3 DNA reads as TGTGCCAGCAGTGCAAGCACAGATACGCAGTATTTT.

This clonotype was observed a few times. The chain uses TRBV6-2 or TRBV6-3 and TRBJ2-1, with 8 nucleotides matching TRBD2. Germline-derived CDR1 and CDR2 are MNHEY and SVGEGT. V lost 5 bases, J lost 4 bases, and 10 bases stayed unmatched. This CDR3 is 16 amino acids long. The CDR3 bases are TGTGCCAGCAGTACGCGGACTAGCACCCGGTACAATGAGCAGTTCTTC. Translated: CASSTRTSTRYNEQFF.

In this sample, this clonotype turned up many times. This chain joins TRBV12-3 or TRBV12-4 and TRBJ2-4; perhaps TRBD2 as D (5 bases). Trimming took 3 bases from V and 1 from J, leaving 10 bases between them. The CDR3 is 15 residues long. The CDR3 region has the DNA TGTGCCAGCAGTTTGGACTCAAAGGCCAAAAACATTCAGTACTTC. Translating gives CASSLDSKAKNIQYF.

This clonotype appeared once. J is TRBJ2-7 and V is TRBV2, with D possibly matching TRBD1 (6 bases). CDR1 and CDR2 (germline): SNHLY, FYNNEI. This CDR3 spans 14 amino acids. V gave up 2 bases and J gave up 4 bases, with 12 bases separating them. This CDR3 reads CASSELGAGYEQYF. The CDR3 region has the DNA TGTGCCAGCAGTGAATTGGGGGCAGGGTACGAGCAGTACTTC.